There are a few counts of the clone carrying this TCR beta chain. The sample is drawn from a study of shared T cell receptors in the human thymus. Generated by immunoSEQ multiplex PCR, the TCRdb table keeps only in-frame clones and is missing some. The sample contains hundreds of thousands of clones, over 75% of which appear only once. This CDR3 is 16 amino acids long. The germline CDR1 and CDR2 sequences are KGHSY and FQNENV. J lost 5 bases, V lost 4 bases, and 4 bases had no gene match. These data were also reused for a study on human thymus T cells. That work adds: Having corrective surgery for congenital heart defects, healthy Finnish infants were the ones who donated. The study used thymus tissue resected during corrective heart surgery. The related literature has documented a marked overlap of thymic repertoires among unrelated individuals.

Sequenced: thymocytes. V gene TRBV16 combines with J gene TRBJ2-2, with 13 bases identical to TRBD2. The clonotype comes from a girl in the first two years of life with a congenital heart defect. In nucleotides, the CDR3 is TGTGCCAGCAGCCCCCCACTAGCGGGGGGGACCGGGGAGCTGTTTTTT. Its translation is CASSPPLAGGTGELFF.